Below, 5 T cell receptor beta chains from the same sample are listed, as sequenced in a study of blood T cells in healthy people across ages. The second PCR ran roughly 6 to 11 cycles with a sample-barcoded 5' primer and J-beta primers. TCRdb re-called the 5' RACE reads with MiXCR, one entry per CDR3 protein. The table shows under 800,000 distinct CDR3 sequences, with roughly 43% occurring only once. Sequenced: blood. These receptors were taken from a woman in her fifties or sixties in good health.

This chain links TRBV11-3 with TRBJ2-1, with 11 bases fitting TRBD2. Unmatched junction bases numbered 5, after V lost 0 bases and J lost 4 bases. Germline V gene lookup returns CDR1 SGHNT and CDR2 YENEEA. This CDR3 region has 17 residues. For the CDR3, the DNA is TGTGCCAGCAGCTTAGATACTAGCGGGGGTACTTACAATGAGCAGTTCTTC. Translation: CASSLDTSGGTYNEQFF.

This clonotype was found a few times. V gene TRBV25-1 combines with J gene TRBJ2-3; no firm D call. The CDR3 covers 17 residues. Germline CDR1 reads MGHDK; CDR2 reads SYGVNS. V dropped 1 base and J dropped 0 bases, with 14 bases sitting between them. CDR3 coding DNA: TGTGCCAGCAGTGAATCTCTCGGCTCCACTAGCACAGATACGCAGTATTTT. This codes for CASSESLGSTSTDTQYF.

The chain joins TRBV29-1 to TRBJ2-3; weak D call: TRBD1 (7 bases). The ends were cut back, 0 bases at V and 4 bases at J, with 20 bases in the middle. This CDR3 is built from 17 residues. The germline gives CDR1 SQVTM, CDR2 ANQGSEA. Here the CDR3 reads CSVEDPSTGRSADTQYF. In DNA form, the CDR3 reads TGCAGCGTTGAAGATCCCTCGACAGGGAGGTCCGCAGATACGCAGTATTTT.

This clonotype was observed a few times. The V gene is TRBV6-2 or TRBV6-3, the J gene TRBJ2-7, with TRBD2 as a possible D gene (6 bases). V was cut by 2 bases and J by 1 base, with 15 bases left in between. The germline V gene has CDR1 MNHEY and CDR2 SVGEGT. The CDR3 has 16 residues. CDR3 loop: CASSYLKREISYEQYF. CDR3 in DNA: TGTGCCAGCAGTTACCTGAAACGGGAGATTTCCTACGAGCAGTACTTC.

Many counts were recorded for this clonotype. This rearrangement joins TRBV20-1 to TRBJ1-5; 9 nucleotides agree with TRBD1. The CDR3 covers 16 residues. Trimming at V came to 6 bases and at J to 0 bases, leaving 9 bases not matched to a gene. Germline V CDR1 and CDR2: DFQATT, SNEGSKA (reference sequence). In DNA, the CDR3 is TGCAGTGCCGCGGGACAGGGCAAAAATAGCAATCAGCCCCAGCATTTT. Translated, it gives CSAAGQGKNSNQPQHF.